This T cell receptor beta chain comes out of a study of blood T cell repertoires in COVID-19. Generated by immunoSEQ multiplex PCR, the TCRdb table keeps only in-frame clones and is missing some. Altogether about 53,000 clones are present, 77% being singletons, with the ten largest covering around two fifths. Germline V CDR1 and CDR2: LNHDA, SQIVND (reference sequence). The J segment lost 1 base and the V segment lost 5 bases, leaving 4 bases of the junction unmatched. CDR3 length equals 14 residues. The genes are TRBV19 and TRBJ1-1, with TRBD1 matching 7 bases. The source is a man aged 70 or older with active or convalescent COVID-19. Material: peripheral blood. The CDR3 coding sequence is TGTGCCAGTAGTGCAACAGGGGAGAACACTGAAGCTTTCTTT. It translates to CASSATGENTEAFF.